Sequencing of this T cell receptor beta chain was carried out in a study of T cell responses to AZD1222 COVID-19 vaccine. V lost 2 bases and J 4 bases, leaving 14 bases between the germline ends. Looked up from germline, CDR1 is MDHEN and CDR2 is SYDVKM. The length of the CDR3 is 15 residues. The assay was immunoSEQ multiplex PCR, and TCRdb's table has in-frame clones only and misses some. The sample holds fewer than 150,000 clones, around 89% seen once. Findings and caveats of the study: Reports say nearly half of spike-specific TCRs go after unmutated variant regions. CD4 TCRs linked to vaccination spanned spike, dominating at 160-218 and 743-854. Most donors were white British, females outnumbered males, and clonal diversity was possibly underestimated. In all cases, repertoires were sampled only after the peak T cell response.

This clone was observed a few times. Antigen: not known. This chain uses TRBV28 with TRBJ1-1; D is unresolved. The clonotype originates from an adult who received the AZD1222 COVID-19 vaccine. Sequencing was performed on peripheral blood, taken 28 days after the second AZD1222 dose. The CDR3 loop reads CASSLPHAGGTEAFF. The CDR3 DNA reads as TGTGCCAGCAGTTTACCCCATGCTGGTGGCACTGAAGCTTTCTTT.